These 26 T cell receptor beta chains originate from one sample sequenced in a study of T cell changes during pregnancy in multiple sclerosis. The method was immunoSEQ multiplex PCR; TCRdb's version includes in-frame clones alone and lacks a portion of them. The table includes about 79,000 clones, around 90% detected once. The material sequenced was CD4+ T cells from peripheral blood mononuclear cells, taken in the second trimester of pregnancy. These receptors all come from a female donor with multiple sclerosis, enrolled in a pregnancy study.

This chain links TRBV9 with TRBJ2-3; TRBD2 agrees at 12 bases. Losses at the gene ends were 2 bases for V and 0 bases for J; bases not matched to a gene: 7. The CDR3 runs 18 residues. The germline gives CDR1 SGDLS, CDR2 YYNGEE. CDR3: CASSVSGTSGFSTDTQYF. CDR3 nucleotides: TGTGCCAGCAGCGTTTCCGGGACTAGCGGGTTTAGCACAGATACGCAGTATTTT.

This sequence joins TRBV14 and TRBJ2-5; TRBD2 aligns across 8 bases. The CDR3 sequence is 18 residues long. After removal of 0 bases from V and 1 base from J, the junction contained 10 bases not matched to a gene. Germline V gives CDR1 SGHDN, CDR2 FVKESK. The CDR3 sequence is CASSQEGRIAGIQETQYF. CDR3 in DNA: TGTGCCAGCAGCCAAGAAGGAAGGATAGCGGGGATCCAAGAGACCCAGTACTTC.

J is TRBJ2-7 and V is TRBV28; possibly TRBD2 for D (5 bases). Trimming cost V 2 bases and J 0 bases, with 8 bases left between them. The CDR3 runs to 14 residues. Germline V gives CDR1 MDHEN, CDR2 SYDVKM. CDR3 nucleotide sequence: TGTGCCAGCAGTTTAGGAGGTCTCTCCTACGAGCAGTACTTC. This encodes CASSLGGLSYEQYF.

This clone occurred once. The rearrangement uses TRBV18 and TRBJ2-1, with D hard to call. V was trimmed by 3 bases and J by 5 bases, leaving 11 bases between them. CDR1 and CDR2 (germline): KGHSH, LQKENI. The CDR3 is made up of 14 amino acids. The CDR3 region is CASSPTGFNNEQFF. Here the CDR3 DNA reads TGTGCCAGCTCACCGACCGGGTTTAACAATGAGCAGTTCTTC.

The V call is TRBV5-6, the J call TRBJ2-3; 10 bases fit TRBD2. Germline values: CDR1 SGHDT, CDR2 YYEEEE. The CDR3 contains 15 residues. Trimming removed 4 bases from V and 0 bases from J; junction bases left unmatched: 2. The CDR3 loop reads CASSPGLASTDTQYF. The CDR3 nucleotides read TGTGCCAGCAGCCCGGGACTAGCGAGCACAGATACGCAGTATTTT.

Here the CDR3 DNA reads TGTGCCATCAGCACCGGGACTAGCGGGAGAGCTAGCGGAGAGACCCAGTACTTC. Translating it yields CAISTGTSGRASGETQYF. The chain has TRBV10-3 and TRBJ2-5, with 14 bases aligning to TRBD2. CDR3 length equals 18 residues. After removal of 6 bases from V and 4 bases from J, the junction contained 13 bases not matched to a gene. The germline V gene encodes CDR1 ENHRY and CDR2 SYGVKD.

This clone was detected only once. This rearrangement joins TRBV15 to TRBJ1-2; TRBD1 matches at 12 bases. CDR3 size: 18 residues. CDR1 and CDR2 from the germline V gene are LNHNV and YYDKDF (reference sequence). V was clipped by 6 bases and J by 3 bases; unmatched bases: 14. CDR3 protein: CATSTTSGTGGRDYGYTF. The CDR3 DNA reads TGTGCCACCAGTACTACCTCCGGGACAGGGGGCCGAGACTATGGCTACACCTTC.

This clone was seen a single time. The J gene is TRBJ1-1, the V gene TRBV6-1, with D possibly being TRBD1 (6 bases). Per the germline V gene, CDR1 is MNHNS and CDR2 is SASEGT. CDR3 length: 12 amino acids. V was pared by 6 bases and J by 10 bases, with 15 bases between. In DNA form, the CDR3 reads TGTGCCAGCAGGACAAACAGGGACGTAGCTTTCTTT. Encoded protein: CASRTNRDVAFF.

The V and J genes are TRBV7-2 and TRBJ2-5; D is perhaps TRBD1 (5 bases). Trimming cost V 1 base and J 2 bases, with 8 bases left between them. The length of the CDR3 is 14 residues. The germline V gene has CDR1 SGHTA and CDR2 FQGNSA. CDR3 in amino acids: CASSLDRRQETQYF. In DNA, the CDR3 is TGTGCCAGCAGCTTAGACAGGAGACAAGAGACCCAGTACTTC.

This clone has only a few counts. This chain joins TRBV6-1 and TRBJ1-1; the match to TRBD1 covers 7 bases. The junction had 10 bases not matched to a gene; V was cut back by 5 bases and J by 4 bases. CDR1 is MNHNS, CDR2 SASEGT, per germline. CDR3 length equals 15 residues. CDR3 in DNA: TGTGCCAGCAGTAACTACAGGGGAAGGATCACTGAAGCTTTCTTT. It codes for CASSNYRGRITEAFF.

The gene calls are TRBV29-1 and TRBJ2-1; 12 nucleotides agree with TRBD1. Germline CDR1 SQVTM, CDR2 ANQGSEA. The CDR3 runs to 14 residues. V shed 2 bases and J 14 bases; nucleotides not matched to a gene: 10. The CDR3 here is CSVEPGTGGFGEFF. CDR3 DNA sequence: TGCAGCGTTGAACCCGGGACAGGGGGCTTTGGTGAGTTCTTC.

The rearrangement uses TRBV7-3 and TRBJ2-3, with 7 bases lining up with TRBD2. Germline values: CDR1 SGHTA, CDR2 FQGTGA. The CDR3 totals 16 residues. Trimming removed 0 bases from V and 6 bases from J; junction bases left unmatched: 9. DNA for the CDR3: TGTGCCAGCAGCTTAACGCACACTAGCGTCTCGGATACGCAGTATTTT. This codes for CASSLTHTSVSDTQYF. The entire variable domain, with the rest obtained from reference TRBV7-3 and TRBJ2-3, is as follows: GAGVSQTPSNKVTEKGKYVELRCDPISGHTALYWYRQSLGQGPEFLIYFQGTGAADDSGLPNDRFFAVRPEGSVSTLKIQRTERGDSAVYLCASSLTHTSVSDTQYFGPGTRLTVL.

The rearrangement joins TRBV5-5 to TRBJ2-1, with 9 positions matching TRBD1. The CDR3 is made up of 16 amino acids. V trimming: 2 bases; J trimming: 6 bases; junction bases outside the gene matches: 9. Germline loops: CDR1 SGHKS, CDR2 YYEKEE (reference sequence). For the CDR3, the DNA is TGTGCCAGCAGCTTCCTACCGGGACAGGGTACCAATGAGCAGTTCTTC. It encodes CASSFLPGQGTNEQFF.

This clone appeared once. The V gene is TRBV5-1, the J gene TRBJ2-1, with D perhaps matching TRBD2 (5 bases). This CDR3 is 14 amino acids long. Looked up from germline, CDR1 is SGHRS and CDR2 is YFSETQ. The V and J ends lost 4 bases and 4 bases respectively, with 12 bases between them. The CDR3 sequence is CASSPEVGYNEQFF. CDR3 coding DNA: TGCGCCAGCAGCCCGGAGGTAGGTTACAATGAGCAGTTCTTC.

The rearrangement links TRBV10-3 to TRBJ2-7; a weak D match, TRBD1 (5 bases). V gave up 0 bases and J gave up 0 bases, with 15 bases separating them. CDR3 length: 17 amino acids. Germline V CDR1 and CDR2: ENHRY, SYGVKD. DNA of the CDR3: TGTGCCATCAGTGAGTCGAAAAAAGGGGCGAGCTCCTACGAGCAGTACTTC. Protein sequence: CAISESKKGASSYEQYF.

V gene TRBV7-8 combines with J gene TRBJ1-2; TRBD1 aligns across 7 bases. The CDR3 length is 19 residues. Germline lookup yields CDR1 SGHVS and CDR2 FQNEAQ. V shed 5 bases, J shed 6 bases, and the junction held 24 bases outside the gene matches. In DNA, the CDR3 is TGTGCCAGCAGCCCGCGCTTGACTGAGAGGTCAGGGGGTTGGCATGGCTACACCTTC. Translation gives CASSPRLTERSGGWHGYTF.

This sequence joins TRBV30 and TRBJ2-5; no firm D call. Germline V lookup: CDR1 GTSNPN, CDR2 SVGIG (reference sequence). Between the trimmed V and J ends, which lost 0 bases and 5 bases, there was a span of 10 bases. The length of the CDR3 is 13 residues. The DNA of the CDR3 is TGTGCCTGGAGTGTGGGTAGCCGGGAGACCCAGTACTTC. It yields the protein CAWSVGSRETQYF.

This clone occurred once. The chain uses TRBV5-1 and TRBJ2-7; TRBD1 agrees at 9 bases. This CDR3 has 16 residues. Germline CDR1 SGHRS, CDR2 YFSETQ. The ends lost 2 bases at V and 5 bases at J; junction bases unmatched: 11. In DNA, the CDR3 is TGCGCCAGCAGCTTTATTTCACCGGGACAGGGCGACGAGCAGTACTTC. Residues: CASSFISPGQGDEQYF.

The chain recombines TRBV7-2 with TRBJ1-2; D might be TRBD1 (5 bases). Between the trimmed V and J ends, which lost 6 bases and 1 base, there was a span of 12 bases. This CDR3 is built from 14 residues. Germline V gives CDR1 SGHTA, CDR2 FQGNSA. The CDR3: CASSSGHSNYGYTF. The CDR3 nucleotides are TGTGCCAGCAGTTCCGGACATAGTAACTATGGCTACACCTTC. Full variable domain (outside the CDR3, taken from reference TRBV7-2 and TRBJ1-2): GAGVSQSPSNKVTEKGKDVELRCDPISGHTALYWYRQSLGQGLEFLIYFQGNSAPDKSGLPSDRFSAERTGGSVSTLTIQRTQQEDSAVYLCASSSGHSNYGYTFGSGTRLTVV.

The CDR3 protein is CASGLFGTANTGELFF. In DNA, the CDR3 is TGTGCTAGTGGTTTGTTCGGGACAGCGAACACCGGGGAGCTGTTTTTT. The chain carries TRBV12-5 and TRBJ2-2; TRBD1 matches 7 bases. Per the germline V gene, CDR1 is LGHNT and CDR2 is FRNRAP. Trimming removed 2 bases from V and 0 bases from J; junction bases left unmatched: 3. The CDR3 spans 16 residues.

V and J are TRBV28 and TRBJ1-5; 7 nucleotides align to TRBD1. This CDR3 region has 14 residues. Trimming cost V 6 bases and J 7 bases; bases outside gene matches: 9. In germline, CDR1 is MDHEN, CDR2 SYDVKM. CDR3 sequence (DNA): TGTGCCAGCAGGACGACGAGGGGGCCGCAGCCCCAGCATTTT. It specifies CASRTTRGPQPQHF.

This chain links TRBV28 with TRBJ2-1, with 12 bases fitting TRBD2. This CDR3 has 13 amino acids. V shed 6 bases and J 9 bases; nucleotides not matched to a gene: 3. Looked up from germline, CDR1 is MDHEN and CDR2 is SYDVKM. DNA for the CDR3: TGTGCCAGCAGGACTAGCGGGAGAACTGAGCAGTTCTTC. Translating it yields CASRTSGRTEQFF.

This chain uses TRBV29-1 with TRBJ2-5; TRBD1 matches 8 bases. Per the germline V gene, CDR1 is SQVTM and CDR2 is ANQGSEA. This CDR3 contains 14 residues. The ends lost 6 bases at V and 4 bases at J; junction bases unmatched: 10. The CDR3 DNA reads TGCAGCGTCAATGCGGACAGGGTGGGAGAGACCCAGTACTTC. Translated, it gives CSVNADRVGETQYF.

This chain uses TRBV7-2 with TRBJ1-4, with D possibly matching TRBD1 (6 bases). CDR1 is SGHTA and CDR2 is FQGNSA in the germline V gene. Trimming shortened V by 6 bases and J by 5 bases, and 13 bases separated the two germline ends. The CDR3 is 14 amino acids. The CDR3 DNA is TGTGCCAGCAGGCGACAGGCCTCGAATGAAAAACTGTTTTTT. Its protein product is CASRRQASNEKLFF.

The rearrangement uses TRBV7-3 and TRBJ2-2, with D tentatively TRBD2 (5 bases). The V gene's germline CDR1 is SGHTA and CDR2 FQGTGA. V lost 4 bases, J lost 5 bases, and 17 bases lay in between. The CDR3 covers 16 residues. In nucleotides, the CDR3 is TGTGCCAGCAGCTCCACCCCTGGCGGGCCGACCGGGGAGCTGTTTTTT. Amino acid sequence: CASSSTPGGPTGELFF.

CDR3 loop: CASSLGTVRSGNTIYF. The CDR3 coding sequence is TGTGCCAGCAGCTTGGGGACAGTACGCTCTGGAAACACCATATATTTT. The chain has TRBV7-8 and TRBJ1-3; 7 nucleotides match TRBD1. J gave up 0 bases and V 3 bases, and 5 bases lay outside the gene matches. CDR3 length: 16 residues. In germline, CDR1 is SGHVS, CDR2 FQNEAQ.